This TCR beta chain stems from a study of healthy donors' naive CD4 and CD8 T cells. TCR libraries were built from about 500 ng of total RNA by linear amplification. Using its own MiXCR run on the reads, TCRdb lists one record per CDR3 protein. The sample carries 180,000 or so distinct CDR3 sequences, about 70% recorded once. Concerning this clonotype itself: The junction departs from the called germline gene at one end, perhaps through a read error.

Per the germline V gene, CDR1 is SQVTM and CDR2 is ANQGSEA. The CDR3 is 13 residues long. The V call is TRBV29-1, the J call TRBJ2-1, with D perhaps assigned TRBD1 or TRBD2 (5 bases each). The clonotype comes from a pool of human donors in good health; the sample pools cells from several healthy donors. Sequencing was performed on naive CD4+ and CD8+ T cells sorted from blood, pooled from several donors. CDR3 coding DNA: TGCAGCGGAAGGACGGGGACCTACTATGAGCAGTTCTTC. It encodes CSGRTGTYYEQFF.